Reported below is one T cell receptor (beta chain). Antigen: not known. Only in-frame clones appear in the TCRdb table, and some are missing; sequencing was by immunoSEQ multiplex PCR. The sample gives more than 100,000 clones, approximately 96% of which show up once; 2.5% to 3.5% is in the top ten. This entry belongs to a study of graft-versus-host responses after intestinal transplantation. Background on the study: All recipients were given anti-thymocyte globulin induction, and tacrolimus and steroids were then administered for approximately 3 years.

Trimming left V 2 bases short and J 8 bases short, with 15 bases between. Germline V gene lookup returns CDR1 LNHDA and CDR2 SQIVND (reference sequence). This CDR3 is built from 14 residues. Sequencing was performed on unstimulated CD8+ T cells sorted from spleen or lymph node cells, taken before intestinal transplant. This chain links TRBV19 with TRBJ1-2; possibly TRBD1 for D (6 bases). The source of this sequence is a human donor who received an intestinal transplant. The CDR3 DNA is TGTGCCAGTAGTATAAAGAGCGGACAGTGGGGCTACACCTTC. Amino acids: CASSIKSGQWGYTF.